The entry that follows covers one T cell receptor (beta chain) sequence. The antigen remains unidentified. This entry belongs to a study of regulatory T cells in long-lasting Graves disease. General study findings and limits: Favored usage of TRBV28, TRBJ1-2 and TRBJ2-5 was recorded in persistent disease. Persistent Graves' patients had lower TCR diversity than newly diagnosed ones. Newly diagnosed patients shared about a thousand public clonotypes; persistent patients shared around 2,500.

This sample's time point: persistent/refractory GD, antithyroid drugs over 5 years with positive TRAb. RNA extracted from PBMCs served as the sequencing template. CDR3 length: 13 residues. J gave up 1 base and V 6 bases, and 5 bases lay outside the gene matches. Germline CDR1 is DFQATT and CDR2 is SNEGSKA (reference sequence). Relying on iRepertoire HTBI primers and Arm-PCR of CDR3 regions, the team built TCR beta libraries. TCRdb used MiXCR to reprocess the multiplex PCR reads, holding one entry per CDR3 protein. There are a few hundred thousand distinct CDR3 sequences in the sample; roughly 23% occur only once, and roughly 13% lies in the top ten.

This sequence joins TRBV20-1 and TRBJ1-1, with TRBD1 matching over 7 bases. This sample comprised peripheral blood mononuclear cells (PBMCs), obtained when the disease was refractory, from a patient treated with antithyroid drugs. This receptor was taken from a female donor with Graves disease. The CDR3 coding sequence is TGCAGTGCCAGCGGGACAGCGAACACTGAAGCTTTCTTT. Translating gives CSASGTANTEAFF.